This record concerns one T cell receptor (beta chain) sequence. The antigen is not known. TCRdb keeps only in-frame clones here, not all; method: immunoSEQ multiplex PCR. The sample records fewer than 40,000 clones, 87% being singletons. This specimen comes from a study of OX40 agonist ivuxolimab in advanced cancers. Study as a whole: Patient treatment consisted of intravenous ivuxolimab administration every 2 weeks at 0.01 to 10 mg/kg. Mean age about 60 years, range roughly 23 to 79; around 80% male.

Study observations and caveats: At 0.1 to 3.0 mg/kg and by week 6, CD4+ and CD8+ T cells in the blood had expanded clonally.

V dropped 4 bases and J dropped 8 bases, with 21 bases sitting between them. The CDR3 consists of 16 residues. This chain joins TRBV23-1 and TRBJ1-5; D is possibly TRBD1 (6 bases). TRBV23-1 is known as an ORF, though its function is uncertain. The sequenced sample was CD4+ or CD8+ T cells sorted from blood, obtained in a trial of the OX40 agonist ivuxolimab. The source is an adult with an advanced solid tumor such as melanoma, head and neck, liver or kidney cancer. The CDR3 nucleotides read TGCGCCAGCAGTCGACCCAGACAGGTCCAGTGGGAGCCCCAGCATTTT. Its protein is CASSRPRQVQWEPQHF.